This TCR beta chain was sequenced for a study of blood T cell repertoires in COVID-19. Study background: Nucleic acid was either cDNA or gDNA, and it came from T cells, B-cell-depleted T cells, or PBMCs.

CDR1 is SGHRS and CDR2 is YFSETQ in the germline V gene. The CDR3 covers 15 residues. V gave up 3 bases and J gave up 4 bases; unmatched junction bases: 8. This clone has only one observation. Original processing notes: How many nucleated cells were present was estimated from reference gene primer amplification. Using immunoSEQ multiplex PCR, the repertoire was profiled, and TCRdb retains in-frame clones only, with some absent. For V, J and clone size, that table is used; D and trimming come from the DNA. The data hold around 100,000 clones, with about 81% observed a single time. This TCR derives from an older woman with acute or convalescent COVID-19. The specimen was peripheral blood. The chain combines TRBV5-1 with TRBJ2-5, with 8 bases matching TRBD2. The CDR3 DNA sequence: TGCGCCAGCAGCTCCCTTAGCGGGGAGCGAGAGACCCAGTACTTC. Translated: CASSSLSGERETQYF. Full variable domain (missing parts from reference TRBV5-1 and TRBJ2-5): KAGVTQTPRYLIKTRGQQVTLSCSPISGHRSVSWYQQTPGQGLQFLFEYFSETQRNKGNFPGRFSGRQFSNSRSEMNVSTLELGDSALYLCASSSLSGERETQYFGPGTRLLVL.